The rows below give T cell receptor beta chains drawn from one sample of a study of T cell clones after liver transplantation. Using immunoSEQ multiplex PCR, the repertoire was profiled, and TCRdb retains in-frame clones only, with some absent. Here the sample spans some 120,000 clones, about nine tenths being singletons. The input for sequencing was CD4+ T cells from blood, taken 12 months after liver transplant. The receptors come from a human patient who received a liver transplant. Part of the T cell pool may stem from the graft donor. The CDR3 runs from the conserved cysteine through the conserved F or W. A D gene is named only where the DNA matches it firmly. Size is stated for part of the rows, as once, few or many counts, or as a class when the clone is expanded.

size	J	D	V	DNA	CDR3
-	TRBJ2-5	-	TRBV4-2	TGTGCCAGCAGCCGCGAAGCAGGGAAAGAGACCCAGTACTTC	CASSREAGKETQYF
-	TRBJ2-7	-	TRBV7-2	TGTGCCAGCAGCTTAGGGCAGGTCCCTACCTACGAGCAGTACTTC	CASSLGQVPTYEQYF
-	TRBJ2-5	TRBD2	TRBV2	TGTGCCAGCCGGGACTACGGGTGGGAGACCCAGTACTTC	CASRDYGWETQYF
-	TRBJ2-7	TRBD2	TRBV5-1	TGCGCCAGCACCTTCGGTTTAGCGGGAAGCTCCTACGAGCAGTACTTC	CASTFGLAGSSYEQYF
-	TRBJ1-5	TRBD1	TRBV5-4	TGTGCCAGCAGCGCCAAGTCAGGGGGCCGGGACGGGCCCCAGCATTTT	CASSAKSGGRDGPQHF
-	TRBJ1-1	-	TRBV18	TGTGCCAGCTCCCGTACGGGGATGAACACTGAAGCTTTCTTT	CASSRTGMNTEAFF
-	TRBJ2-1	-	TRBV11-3	TGTGCCAGCAGCTTATTGGTCGGGAGAACTGAGCAGTTCTTC	CASSLLVGRTEQFF
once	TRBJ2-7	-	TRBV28	TGTGCCAGCAGTTCCTCCGAACGTGGCCGCTACGAGCAGTACTTC	CASSSSERGRYEQYF
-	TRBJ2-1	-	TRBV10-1	TGCGCCGGGGGTGCATGTCAGTTCTTC	CAGGACQFF
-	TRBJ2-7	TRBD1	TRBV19	TGTGCCAGCCACCCCTACGAGGGACAGAGGAACGAGCAGTACTTC	CASHPYEGQRNEQYF
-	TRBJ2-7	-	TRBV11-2	TGTGCCAGCAGCCTCGGGGCGGGACGCTCCTACGAGCAGTACTTC	CASSLGAGRSYEQYF
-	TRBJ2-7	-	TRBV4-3	TGCGCCAGCAGCCAGGGGGGGACATCCTACGAGCAGTACTTC	CASSQGGTSYEQYF
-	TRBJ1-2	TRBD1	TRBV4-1	TGCGCCAGCAGCCAACCCAGAGGGACAGGGGGACTCTATGGCTACACCTTC	CASSQPRGTGGLYGYTF
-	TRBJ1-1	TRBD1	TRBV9	TGTGCCAGCAGCGTATCCCCAACAGGGGGCACTGAAGCTTTCTTT	CASSVSPTGGTEAFF
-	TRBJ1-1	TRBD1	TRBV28	TGTGCCAGCAGTACCGACAGGGTGGGCGCTTTCTTT	CASSTDRVGAFF
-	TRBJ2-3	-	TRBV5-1	TGCGCCAGCAGCTTGCGAGGAACCACAGATACGCAGTATTTT	CASSLRGTTDTQYF